The 27 T cell receptor beta chains below come from one sample, sequenced in a study of cytomegalovirus exposure and HLA in healthy donors. The PCR employed 60 Vbeta primers together with 13 Jbeta primers. Sequencing was performed with immunoSEQ multiplex PCR; in TCRdb, only in-frame clones are kept and a portion is missing. The top ten hold approximately 7.8% of the sample, which has over 60,000 clones, approximately 72% seen once. The sequencing sample was made of PBMCs. The receptors shown here come from a woman in her 30s in good health and CMV-seropositive.

This clone showed up just once. The chain joins TRBV28 to TRBJ2-7; D remains unclear. V lost 6 bases, J lost 3 bases, and 9 bases lay in between. The CDR3 totals 12 residues. Germline V gene lookup returns CDR1 MDHEN and CDR2 SYDVKM. The DNA for the CDR3 is TGTGCCAGCAGCGAGGAGATCTACGAGCAGTACTTC. It yields the protein CASSEEIYEQYF.

V and J are TRBV11-2 and TRBJ2-2; 14 positions match TRBD2. Losses at the gene ends were 3 bases for V and 7 bases for J; bases not matched to a gene: 4. The CDR3 length is 16 residues. CDR1 and CDR2 (germline): SGHAT, FQNNGV. The CDR3 here is CASSFIGTSGGGELFF. The DNA of the CDR3 is TGTGCCAGCAGCTTTATCGGGACTAGCGGGGGCGGGGAGCTGTTTTTT.

This clone was observed a single time. The rearrangement joins TRBV15 to TRBJ2-6; D is uncertain. Trimming removed 4 bases from V and 4 bases from J, with 5 bases in between. The length of the CDR3 is 13 residues. Looked up from germline, CDR1 is LNHNV and CDR2 is YYDKDF (reference sequence). In DNA, the CDR3 is TGTGCCACCAGCATTACAGGGGCCAACGTCCTGACTTTC. It is translated as CATSITGANVLTF.

V usage is TRBV9 and J usage is TRBJ1-4; the D gene is possibly TRBD1 (6 bases). Germline assignment: CDR1 SGDLS and CDR2 YYNGEE. The ends were cut back, 1 base at V and 5 bases at J, with 9 bases in the middle. CDR3 length: 14 amino acids. CDR3 protein: CASSVSGQNEKLFF. The CDR3 DNA is TGTGCCAGCAGCGTATCCGGACAGAATGAAAAACTGTTTTTT.

The rearrangement joins TRBV4-3 to TRBJ2-1; no definite D call. CDR1 is LGHNA and CDR2 is YSLEER in the germline V gene. The CDR3 is made up of 15 amino acids. The germline V and J ends were trimmed by 4 bases and 5 bases, with 15 bases remaining between them. The CDR3 sequence is CASSRDPVSNNEQFF. CDR3 nucleotide sequence: TGCGCCAGCAGCCGAGACCCCGTAAGCAACAATGAGCAGTTCTTC.

The V gene is TRBV5-1, the J gene TRBJ2-3; 11 nucleotides align to TRBD1. CDR3 length: 16 residues. Germline V gives CDR1 SGHRS, CDR2 YFSETQ. V lost 5 bases and J lost 2; bases outside the gene matches: 7. The CDR3 coding sequence is TGCGCCAGCAGAGGACAGGGGGCGGGAAACACAGATACGCAGTATTTT. It specifies CASRGQGAGNTDTQYF.

In the case of this clone: Within the sample, other DNA sequences also encode this same CDR3. CDR3 protein: CASSRDRTRGELFF. CDR3 nucleotide sequence: TGTGCCAGCAGTCGGGACAGAACCCGGGGGGAGCTGTTTTTT. This rearrangement joins TRBV5-4 to TRBJ2-2; TRBD1 aligns across 7 bases. After removal of 5 bases from V and 8 bases from J, the junction contained 9 bases not matched to a gene. From germline, CDR1 is SGHNT and CDR2 YYREEE (reference sequence). The CDR3 contains 14 residues.

The genes are TRBV6-1 and TRBJ1-6, with D hard to call. The CDR3 sequence is 17 residues long. Germline values: CDR1 MNHNS, CDR2 SASEGT. Trimming shortened V by 3 bases and J by 5 bases, and 17 bases separated the two germline ends. The CDR3 nucleotides read TGTGCCAGCAGTGATCCGGGGTTTACTAGACATAATTCACCCCTCCACTTT. Protein sequence: CASSDPGFTRHNSPLHF.

This clone was seen many times. CDR3 DNA: TGTGCCAGCAGCCCCGACAGGGCCAATGAGCAGTTCTTC. Translation gives CASSPDRANEQFF. This chain connects TRBV9 to TRBJ2-1; TRBD1 aligns across 7 bases. CDR3 length: 13 amino acids. Per the germline V gene, CDR1 is SGDLS and CDR2 is YYNGEE. V dropped 4 bases and J dropped 6; count of bases not matched to a gene: 4.

V gene TRBV19 combines with J gene TRBJ2-5; 15 bases agree with TRBD2. The germline CDR1 and CDR2 sequences are LNHDA and SQIVND (reference sequence). CDR3 length: 18 amino acids. Trimming removed 2 bases from V and 2 bases from J; junction bases left unmatched: 6. The CDR3 coding sequence is TGTGCCAGTAGTATACTGGGACTAGCGGGAGGCGCACAAGAGACCCAGTACTTC. It is translated as CASSILGLAGGAQETQYF.

The V and J genes are TRBV7-2 and TRBJ2-3; 9 positions match TRBD2. Germline V gene sequence: CDR1 SGHTA, CDR2 FQGNSA. V shed 1 base, J shed 5 bases, and the junction held 4 bases outside the gene matches. The CDR3 loop spans 15 amino acids. As DNA, the CDR3 is TGTGCCAGCAGCTTAGGTGGAGCGGGAGGAGATACGCAGTATTTT. It specifies CASSLGGAGGDTQYF.

This chain links TRBV5-1 with TRBJ2-1; TRBD2 agrees at 14 bases. The CDR3 totals 20 residues. Trimming cost V 1 base and J 2 bases; bases outside gene matches: 11. Germline V CDR1 and CDR2: SGHRS, YFSETQ. The DNA of the CDR3 is TGCGCCAGCAGCTTGACACCGACTAGCGGGAGGGCCCGAGCCTACAATGAGCAGTTCTTC. It yields the protein CASSLTPTSGRARAYNEQFF.

This clone was seen repeatedly, ten times or more. The rearrangement links TRBV15 to TRBJ2-7; D perhaps matches TRBD2 (5 bases). Per germline, CDR1 LNHNV and CDR2 YYDKDF (reference sequence). The CDR3 runs to 14 residues. V lost 3 bases and J lost 2, with 11 bases in between. The CDR3 spells CATSSASSTYEQYF. CDR3 coding DNA: TGTGCCACCAGCAGCGCTAGCAGTACCTACGAGCAGTACTTC.

The V gene is TRBV15, the J gene TRBJ2-5, with D possibly matching TRBD1 (6 bases). CDR3 size: 14 residues. The V end was cut by 2 bases, the J end by 7 bases, with 14 bases between. Germline lookup yields CDR1 LNHNV and CDR2 YYDKDF (reference sequence). CDR3 DNA sequence: TGTGCCACCAGCAGACCGGACAGTCGGGGGACCCAGTACTTC. This codes for CATSRPDSRGTQYF.

This chain uses TRBV30 with TRBJ1-4; perhaps TRBD1 as D (5 bases). The CDR3 runs to 15 residues. Germline assignment: CDR1 GTSNPN and CDR2 SVGIG (reference sequence). V was shortened by 2 bases and J by 10 bases, with 20 bases between the two germline ends. The CDR3: CAWSRGGTAVGKLFF. The CDR3 DNA reads TGTGCCTGGAGTCGTGGAGGGACCGCTGTAGGAAAACTGTTTTTT.

The V call is TRBV25-1, the J call TRBJ1-6; the D gene is possibly TRBD1 (6 bases). Germline-derived CDR1 and CDR2 are MGHDK and SYGVNS. This CDR3 region has 14 residues. V was trimmed by 8 bases and J by 9 bases, leaving 17 bases between them. The CDR3 nucleotides read TGTGCCAGCCTTGGTGAGGGGGATGGTTCACCCCTCCACTTT. Its translation is CASLGEGDGSPLHF.

The chain employs TRBV5-6 and TRBJ2-7; 8 bases align to TRBD1. The CDR3 spans 15 residues. CDR1 and CDR2 from the germline V gene are SGHDT and YYEEEE. The junction had 6 bases not matched to a gene; V was cut back by 4 bases and J by 0 bases. In DNA form, the CDR3 reads TGTGCCAGCAGCCACGGACAGGGATCCTCCTACGAGCAGTACTTC. As protein: CASSHGQGSSYEQYF. Complete variable domain (other parts from reference TRBV5-6 and TRBJ2-7): DAGVTQSPTHLIKTRGQQVTLRCSPKSGHDTVSWYQQALGQGPQFIFQYYEEEERQRGNFPDRFSGHQFPNYSSELNVNALLLGDSALYLCASSHGQGSSYEQYFGPGTRLTVT.

The rearrangement joins TRBV30 to TRBJ1-2; 7 nucleotides match TRBD1. Germline V CDR1 and CDR2: GTSNPN, SVGIG (reference sequence). There are 13 residues in the CDR3. Trimming cost V 4 bases and J 3 bases; bases outside gene matches: 5. CDR3 coding DNA: TGTGCCTGGAAGAAAGGGGGCGACTATGGCTACACCTTC. Protein product: CAWKKGGDYGYTF.

The chain employs TRBV7-8 and TRBJ1-2; TRBD1 matches 8 bases. Unmatched junction bases numbered 4, after V lost 4 bases and J lost 0 bases. Per the germline V gene, CDR1 is SGHVS and CDR2 is FQNEAQ. The CDR3 loop spans 15 amino acids. Written as DNA, the CDR3 is TGTGCCAGCAGCTCCGGGACAGGTCCTAACTATGGCTACACCTTC. This translates into CASSSGTGPNYGYTF.

The gene calls are TRBV9 and TRBJ1-1, with D unresolved. CDR1 is SGDLS and CDR2 is YYNGEE in the germline V gene. The CDR3 sequence is 14 residues long. The V and J ends lost 1 base and 3 bases respectively, with 10 bases between them. CDR3 protein: CASSVSPGYTEAFF. Written as DNA, the CDR3 is TGTGCCAGCAGCGTATCCCCAGGCTACACTGAAGCTTTCTTT.

This clone showed up just once. The chain recombines TRBV6-5 with TRBJ2-7, with TRBD1 matching over 9 bases. CDR1 and CDR2 from the germline V gene are MNHEY and SVGAGI. Trimming removed 6 bases from V and 7 bases from J; junction bases left unmatched: 10. This CDR3 is built from 14 residues. CDR3 loop: CASRLGTGPLEQYF. Written as DNA, the CDR3 is TGTGCCAGCAGGCTCGGGACAGGGCCCTTGGAGCAGTACTTC.

The CDR3 nucleotides read TGTGCCAGCAGCTTGTACTGGCCCACAGGGGGCGAGCAGTACTTC. Its protein product is CASSLYWPTGGEQYF. This sequence joins TRBV5-6 and TRBJ2-7; 8 bases agree with TRBD1. This CDR3 is 15 amino acids long. Germline CDR1 and CDR2: SGHDT and YYEEEE. J was trimmed by 6 bases and V by 1 base; bases with no gene match: 9.

Comments on this clone: One junction end disagrees with the germline gene, perhaps due to a read error. The chain couples TRBV27 to TRBJ1-2; 10 positions match TRBD1. The CDR3 has 19 amino acids. Per the germline V gene, CDR1 is MNHEY and CDR2 is SMNVEV (reference sequence). CDR3 amino acids: CASSPPPLLGQGSEEGCTF. The CDR3 DNA follows: TGTGCCAGCAGTCCCCCGCCTCTTCTGGGACAGGGGTCGGAAGAAGGCTGCACCTTC.

This clone was detected only a few times. The J gene is TRBJ1-1, the V gene TRBV7-8, with D possibly matching TRBD1 (5 bases). V shed 0 bases and J shed 5 bases, with 16 bases lying between them. CDR3 length: 16 residues. CDR1 is SGHVS, CDR2 FQNEAQ, per germline. CDR3 nucleotide sequence: TGTGCCAGCAGCTTAGCCGTGGGGGGAGGTGATACTGAAGCTTTCTTT. Its protein is CASSLAVGGGDTEAFF.

This chain joins TRBV25-1 and TRBJ1-1; 8 positions agree with TRBD1. The V gene end was trimmed by 8 bases and the J gene end by 1 base; junction bases not matched to a gene: 0. The CDR3 has 12 residues. Germline values: CDR1 MGHDK, CDR2 SYGVNS. CDR3 amino acids: CASGQGNTEAFF. The CDR3 DNA is TGTGCCAGCGGACAGGGGAACACTGAAGCTTTCTTT.

The chain combines TRBV9 with TRBJ2-7, with TRBD2 matching over 7 bases. The CDR3 contains 13 residues. CDR1 SGDLS and CDR2 YYNGEE come from the germline V gene. The V gene end was trimmed by 4 bases and the J gene end by 5 bases; junction bases not matched to a gene: 6. The chain's CDR3 is CASSPRESHEQYF. CDR3 sequence (DNA): TGTGCCAGCAGCCCGCGGGAGTCCCACGAGCAGTACTTC.

The V and J genes are TRBV7-2 and TRBJ2-7; 7 bases fit TRBD2. CDR3 length equals 15 residues. Germline CDR1 SGHTA, CDR2 FQGNSA. With 5 bases clipped from V and 2 bases from J, the junction kept 9 bases outside the gene matches. CDR3 sequence: CASSPASGAAYEQYF. CDR3 nucleotide sequence: TGTGCCAGCAGCCCTGCGAGCGGGGCGGCCTACGAGCAGTACTTC.